A selection of T cell receptor beta chains follows, all from one sample in a study of blood T cell repertoires in COVID-19. Some clones are missing from TCRdb's copy, which holds only in-frame ones; the method was immunoSEQ multiplex PCR. The sample carries 110,000 or so clones, 81% recorded once. Sequenced input: peripheral blood. The source is a man aged 45-60 years with acute or convalescent COVID-19. Both conserved end residues are part of each CDR3. Each record gives: clone size, D gene, V gene, J gene, CDR3 protein, CDR3 DNA. The D gene is left open where the match is weak. Where a row states a size, it is once, few, many or the class of an expanded clone; other rows omit it.

clone size: -
D gene: -
V gene: TRBV21-1
J gene: TRBJ1-2
CDR3 protein: CASRDRGHNGYTF
CDR3 DNA: TGTGCCAGCAGGGACAGGGGGCATAATGGCTACACCTTC

clone size: -
D gene: -
V gene: TRBV6-5
J gene: TRBJ2-5
CDR3 protein: CASSYGLQQETQYF
CDR3 DNA: TGTGCCAGCAGTTACGGTCTCCAGCAAGAGACCCAGTACTTC

clone size: -
D gene: TRBD1
V gene: TRBV5-1
J gene: TRBJ1-1
CDR3 protein: CASSLGTGAFNTEAFF
CDR3 DNA: TGCGCCAGCAGCTTGGGGACAGGGGCATTTAACACTGAAGCTTTCTTT

clone size: -
D gene: -
V gene: TRBV5-4
J gene: TRBJ1-6
CDR3 protein: CASSLIHQADSPLHF
CDR3 DNA: TGTGCCAGCAGCTTGATCCACCAAGCGGATTCACCCCTCCACTTT

clone size: -
D gene: -
V gene: TRBV28
J gene: TRBJ2-2
CDR3 protein: CASRPTGLLNTGELFF
CDR3 DNA: TGTGCCAGCAGGCCTACGGGACTCCTGAACACCGGGGAGCTGTTTTTT

clone size: few
D gene: -
V gene: TRBV10-3
J gene: TRBJ1-3
CDR3 protein: CAIRDLADSGNTIYF
CDR3 DNA: TGTGCCATCAGAGACCTAGCAGACTCTGGAAACACCATATATTTT

clone size: -
D gene: -
V gene: TRBV5-1
J gene: TRBJ2-3
CDR3 protein: CASSPLRTDTQYF
CDR3 DNA: TGCGCCAGCTCCCCACTTCGCACAGATACGCAGTATTTT

clone size: -
D gene: -
V gene: TRBV2
J gene: TRBJ2-5
CDR3 protein: CANARLLQETQYF
CDR3 DNA: TGTGCCAACGCCCGACTACTCCAAGAGACCCAGTACTTC

clone size: -
D gene: -
V gene: TRBV25-1
J gene: TRBJ1-6
CDR3 protein: CASSDRTANNSPLHF
CDR3 DNA: TGTGCCAGCAGTGATAGGACTGCAAACAATTCACCCCTCCACTTT

clone size: -
D gene: -
V gene: TRBV28
J gene: TRBJ2-1
CDR3 protein: CASSFFRGGAVYNEQFF
CDR3 DNA: TGTGCCAGCAGTTTTTTTCGAGGGGGGGCGGTCTACAATGAGCAGTTCTTC

clone size: -
D gene: TRBD1
V gene: TRBV29-1
J gene: TRBJ1-6
CDR3 protein: CSVGDRENSPLHF
CDR3 DNA: TGCAGCGTGGGTGACAGGGAAAATTCACCCCTCCACTTT

clone size: -
D gene: -
V gene: TRBV3-1/TRBV3-2
J gene: TRBJ1-1
CDR3 protein: CASSQDSVGGLRKAFF
CDR3 DNA: TGTGCCAGCAGCCAAGATTCAGTGGGGGGTTTAAGGAAAGCTTTCTTT

clone size: -
D gene: -
V gene: TRBV5-1
J gene: TRBJ2-3
CDR3 protein: CASSGGGADTQYF
CDR3 DNA: TGCGCCAGCAGCGGTGGAGGGGCAGATACGCAGTATTTT

clone size: -
D gene: TRBD2
V gene: TRBV24-1
J gene: TRBJ2-2
CDR3 protein: CATSSWGGAGELFF
CDR3 DNA: TGTGCCACCAGTAGCTGGGGGGGAGCCGGGGAGCTGTTTTTT

clone size: -
D gene: TRBD2
V gene: TRBV19
J gene: TRBJ2-1
CDR3 protein: CASSPIKLAGWNNEQFF
CDR3 DNA: TGTGCCAGTAGTCCAATAAAACTAGCGGGTTGGAACAATGAGCAGTTCTTC

clone size: -
D gene: -
V gene: TRBV7-2
J gene: TRBJ1-6
CDR3 protein: CASSLVRGTNSPLHF
CDR3 DNA: TGTGCCAGCAGCTTAGTTCGAGGCACTAATTCACCCCTCCACTTT

clone size: -
D gene: TRBD2
V gene: TRBV4-2
J gene: TRBJ2-2
CDR3 protein: CASRRGSGELFF
CDR3 DNA: TGTGCCAGCAGGCGGGGGTCCGGGGAGCTGTTTTTT

clone size: once
D gene: -
V gene: TRBV5-1
J gene: TRBJ2-1
CDR3 protein: CASSPPQGSYNEQFF
CDR3 DNA: TGCGCCAGCAGCCCTCCACAGGGATCCTACAATGAGCAGTTCTTC